The source of this T cell receptor beta chain is a study of blood T cell repertoires in COVID-19. Study-level background: COVID-19 samples collected from the United States, Italy and Spain covered acute and convalescent phases.

This CDR3 comprises 14 residues. Unmatched junction bases numbered 3, after V lost 3 bases and J lost 5 bases. The germline V gene has CDR1 SGDLS and CDR2 YYNGEE. The method was immunoSEQ multiplex PCR; TCRdb's version includes in-frame clones alone and lacks a portion of them. The sample yields fewer than 450,000 clones, 90% to 95% seen once. The source of this sequence is a woman under 30 who had recovered from COVID-19. Sequencing used peripheral blood. This chain links TRBV9 with TRBJ2-1; 9 bases agree with TRBD1. CDR3 residues: CASSGRTGDNEQFF. In DNA form, the CDR3 reads TGTGCCAGCAGCGGACGGACAGGGGACAATGAGCAGTTCTTC.